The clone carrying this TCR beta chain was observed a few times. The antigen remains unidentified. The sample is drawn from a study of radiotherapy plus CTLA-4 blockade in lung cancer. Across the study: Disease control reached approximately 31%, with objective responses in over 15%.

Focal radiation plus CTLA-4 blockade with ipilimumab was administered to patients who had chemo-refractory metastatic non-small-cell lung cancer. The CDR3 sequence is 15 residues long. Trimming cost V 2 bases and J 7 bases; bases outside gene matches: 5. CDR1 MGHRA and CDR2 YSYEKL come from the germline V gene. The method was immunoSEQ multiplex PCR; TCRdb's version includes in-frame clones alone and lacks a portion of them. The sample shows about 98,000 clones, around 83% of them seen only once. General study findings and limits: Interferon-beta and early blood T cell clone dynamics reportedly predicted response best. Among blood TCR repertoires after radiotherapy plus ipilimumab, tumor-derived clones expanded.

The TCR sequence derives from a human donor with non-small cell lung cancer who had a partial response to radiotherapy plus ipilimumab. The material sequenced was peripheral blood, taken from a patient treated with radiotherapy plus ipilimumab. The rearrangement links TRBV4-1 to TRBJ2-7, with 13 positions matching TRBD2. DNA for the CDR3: TGCGCCAGCAGCCAAACTAGCGGGGGGGGCTATGAGCAGTACTTC. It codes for CASSQTSGGGYEQYF.